Following are 27 T cell receptor beta chains from one sample sequenced in a study of T cells in Graves' hyperthyroidism and ophthalmopathy. From RNA transcripts, TCR beta CDR3 regions were amplified. The TCR CDR3 was amplified in a first-round RT-PCR using the HTBI primer set. Each CDR3 protein is one row after TCRdb ran MiXCR on the multiplex PCR reads. The table has 400,000 to 450,000 distinct CDR3 sequences, roughly 14% seen once. The sample taken for sequencing was blood. The source of these receptors is a young man with Graves' ophthalmopathy.

Ten or more counts support this clonotype. The rearrangement joins TRBV7-9 to TRBJ1-2; no definite D call. V lost 5 bases and J lost 13, with 14 bases in between. The CDR3 totals 11 residues. Germline V CDR1 and CDR2: SEHNR, FQNEAQ (reference sequence). The CDR3 nucleotides read TGTGCCAGCAGCCTTGGACCGGGCCGCACCTTC. It yields the protein CASSLGPGRTF.

This clonotype was detected ten times or more. This chain joins TRBV6-1 and TRBJ1-5, with D maybe TRBD1 (6 bases). Germline V CDR1 and CDR2: MNHNS, SASEGT. The ends were cut back, 6 bases at V and 2 bases at J, with 14 bases in the middle. The CDR3 runs to 15 residues. CDR3 residues: CASRPGQGGNQPQHF. The CDR3 nucleotides are TGTGCCAGCAGGCCGGGACAAGGAGGCAATCAGCCCCAGCATTTT.

At least ten counts were recorded for this clonotype. This CDR3 is CASTRIGGASGTDTQYF. DNA of the CDR3: TGTGCCAGCACCCGAATTGGGGGGGCGAGCGGTACAGATACGCAGTATTTT. The chain is built from TRBV6-1 and TRBJ2-3; tentative D call: TRBD2 (7 bases). The length of the CDR3 is 17 residues. V was trimmed by 7 bases and J by 3 bases, leaving 23 bases between them. The germline CDR1 and CDR2 sequences are MNHNS and SASEGT.

This clonotype came up many times. The V call is TRBV20-1, the J call TRBJ2-2; D remains unclear. The CDR3 runs 13 residues. Looked up from germline, CDR1 is DFQATT and CDR2 is SNEGSKA (reference sequence). V lost 0 bases and J 1 base, leaving 3 bases between the germline ends. The CDR3 reads CSARDKNTGELFF. In DNA, the CDR3 is TGCAGTGCTAGAGACAAGAACACCGGGGAGCTGTTTTTT.

This clonotype was detected only a few times. This sequence joins TRBV7-8 and TRBJ2-7; TRBD1 or TRBD2 may be the D gene (6 bases each). Trimming shortened V by 2 bases and J by 4 bases, and 12 bases separated the two germline ends. Germline assignment: CDR1 SGHVS and CDR2 FQNEAQ. This CDR3 is 14 amino acids long. In DNA, the CDR3 is TGTGCCAGCAGCTTAACGCAGGGGAGGTACGAGCAGTACTTC. It translates to CASSLTQGRYEQYF.

This clonotype showed up many times. The V gene is TRBV2, the J gene TRBJ2-5; TRBD1 matches 7 bases. This CDR3 has 14 amino acids. Germline V gene lookup returns CDR1 SNHLY and CDR2 FYNNEI. Germline trimming cut 7 bases from V and 5 bases from J; bases unmatched to any gene: 10. This chain's CDR3 is CASTSPGQLETQYF. CDR3 nucleotide sequence: TGTGCCAGCACTAGCCCGGGACAGTTGGAGACCCAGTACTTC.

This clonotype has only a few counts. The chain links TRBV5-8 to TRBJ1-3; D not certain. The CDR3 runs to 14 residues. CDR1 and CDR2 (germline): SGHTS, YDEGEE. Trimming left V 4 bases short and J 2 bases short, with 10 bases between. CDR3 region: CASSKRATGNTIYF. In DNA form, the CDR3 reads TGTGCCAGCAGCAAAAGGGCGACTGGAAACACCATATATTTT.

The chain recombines TRBV4-1 with TRBJ2-4, with 8 bases that match TRBD2. V gave up 0 bases and J gave up 14 bases; unmatched junction bases: 9. The CDR3 is made up of 14 amino acids. Germline CDR1 MGHRA, CDR2 YSYEKL. CDR3 DNA sequence: TGCGCCAGCAGCCAAGAAGCTCCAGCGGGGGATAAGTACTTC. Translating gives CASSQEAPAGDKYF.

In this sample, this clonotype turned up many times. The chain joins TRBV9 to TRBJ2-3, with D maybe TRBD2 (6 bases). V lost 7 bases and J lost 4, with 10 bases in between. From germline, CDR1 is SGDLS and CDR2 YYNGEE. The CDR3 contains 12 residues. DNA of the CDR3: TGTGCCAGCGGGAGGAGTGCAGATACGCAGTATTTT. The encoded protein is CASGRSADTQYF.

Here the CDR3 DNA reads TGCGCCAGCAGCCCCATGGGACAGGGTAATTCACCCCTCCACTTT. Its protein is CASSPMGQGNSPLHF. The genes are TRBV5-1 and TRBJ1-6; 9 nucleotides match TRBD1. The CDR3 length is 15 residues. The germline CDR1 and CDR2 sequences are SGHRS and YFSETQ. The J segment lost 6 bases and the V segment lost 4 bases, leaving 5 bases of the junction unmatched.

In this sample, this clonotype turned up a few times. The chain recombines TRBV5-8 with TRBJ1-1, with D possibly matching TRBD1 (6 bases). The V gene's germline CDR1 is SGHTS and CDR2 YDEGEE. This CDR3 contains 15 residues. With 4 bases removed from V and 0 bases from J, the gap between germline ends came to 13 bases. CDR3 nucleotide sequence: TGTGCCAGCAGCCCAGGGGTCGGCATGAACACTGAAGCTTTCTTT. Encoded protein: CASSPGVGMNTEAFF.

This chain connects TRBV20-1 to TRBJ2-5; D gene uncertain. The V end was cut by 3 bases, the J end by 1 base, with 15 bases between. The V gene's germline CDR1 is DFQATT and CDR2 SNEGSKA (reference sequence). CDR3 size: 15 residues. Written as DNA, the CDR3 is TGCAGTGCTAGTGCTAGGCCCCCCCCCCAAGAGACCCAGTACTTC. It translates to CSASARPPPQETQYF.

This clonotype was detected many times. The chain recombines TRBV29-1 with TRBJ2-7; the D gene could be TRBD1 or TRBD2 (5 bases each). This CDR3 has 12 residues. Trimming stripped 3 bases from V and 6 bases from J, with 12 bases between. Germline V lookup: CDR1 SQVTM, CDR2 ANQGSEA. DNA for the CDR3: TGCAGCGTTGAGGGGACCGAACCCGAGCAGTACTTC. Its translation: CSVEGTEPEQYF.

This clonotype occurred many times. The chain employs TRBV3-1 and TRBJ2-7, with 11 nucleotides matching TRBD2. The V gene end was trimmed by 1 base and the J gene end by 3 bases; junction bases not matched to a gene: 2. The CDR3 spans 15 residues. The germline V gene encodes CDR1 LGHDT and CDR2 YNNKEL (reference sequence). This CDR3 is CASSQVLAGDYEQYF. DNA for the CDR3: TGTGCCAGCAGCCAAGTACTAGCGGGGGACTACGAGCAGTACTTC.

This clonotype was counted ten times or more. This chain connects TRBV28 to TRBJ2-5; D not resolved. From germline, CDR1 is MDHEN and CDR2 SYDVKM. Trimming removed 3 bases from V and 0 bases from J, with 14 bases in between. The CDR3 length is 16 residues. The CDR3 nucleotides read TGTGCCAGCAGTTTTCGCGCGTCTGGGTACCAAGAGACCCAGTACTTC. This gives the protein CASSFRASGYQETQYF.

This clonotype was counted ten times or more. The chain carries TRBV30 and TRBJ2-1; 9 bases map to TRBD2. CDR3 length equals 15 residues. Germline V gene lookup returns CDR1 GTSNPN and CDR2 SVGIG (reference sequence). J gave up 6 bases and V 3 bases, and 9 bases lay outside the gene matches. CDR3 loop: CAWSHSSGRLNEQFF. Written as DNA, the CDR3 is TGTGCCTGGAGCCATAGTAGCGGGAGACTCAATGAGCAGTTCTTC. Full variable domain (remainder filled in from reference TRBV30 and TRBJ2-1): SQTIHQWPATLVQPVGSPLSLECTVEGTSNPNLYWYRQAAGRGLQLLFYSVGIGQISSEVPQNLSASRPQDRQFILSSKKLLLSDSGFYLCAWSHSSGRLNEQFFGPGTRLTVL.

The rearrangement uses TRBV7-6 and TRBJ1-1; D is ambiguous. V was clipped by 8 bases and J by 1 base, with 8 bases between them. Per the germline V gene, CDR1 is SGHVS and CDR2 is FNYEAQ. The CDR3 covers 12 residues. CDR3 nucleotide sequence: TGTGCCAGCGCCGGGTCGAACACTGAAGCTTTCTTT. It yields the protein CASAGSNTEAFF.

This clonotype was detected ten times or more. This chain uses TRBV6-5 with TRBJ1-1; D gene uncertain. This CDR3 has 13 amino acids. V was shortened by 2 bases and J by 4 bases, with 8 bases between the two germline ends. The germline V gene has CDR1 MNHEY and CDR2 SVGAGI. CDR3 protein: CASSYREGTEAFF. For the CDR3, the DNA is TGTGCCAGCAGTTACAGGGAGGGCACTGAAGCTTTCTTT.

This clonotype was seen repeatedly, ten times or more. The genes are TRBV12-3 or TRBV12-4 and TRBJ2-2; 8 nucleotides align to TRBD2. Trimming cost V 5 bases and J 0 bases; bases outside gene matches: 5. This CDR3 region has 16 residues. As DNA, the CDR3 is TGTGCCAGCAGTATACCGGGACTAGCGAACACCGGGGAGCTGTTTTTT. It specifies CASSIPGLANTGELFF.

This clonotype appeared many times. This chain links TRBV5-1 with TRBJ2-7, with TRBD1 matching 9 bases. V was pared by 1 base and J by 7 bases, with 9 bases of the junction left unmatched. Germline-derived CDR1 and CDR2 are SGHRS and YFSETQ. This CDR3 is 15 amino acids long. For the CDR3, the DNA is TGCGCCAGCAGCTTGAGCGGGACAGGGCCTCGTGAGCAGTACTTC. This gives the protein CASSLSGTGPREQYF.

This clonotype came up many times. The CDR3 DNA is TGTGCCAGCAGCACCACGGAAGTAACTAATGAAAAACTGTTTTTT. Translating gives CASSTTEVTNEKLFF. The chain carries TRBV12-3 or TRBV12-4 and TRBJ1-4; D ambiguous. The CDR3 contains 15 residues. V lost 6 bases, J lost 1 base, and 12 bases lay in between.

This clonotype was picked up many times. V and J are TRBV11-3 and TRBJ1-1; no firm D call. The germline V and J ends were trimmed by 0 bases and 1 base, with 15 bases remaining between them. The CDR3 has 17 residues. Looked up from germline, CDR1 is SGHNT and CDR2 is YENEEA. The CDR3 region has the DNA TGTGCCAGCAGCTTAGACAGGCAAGCGGGTTGGAACACTGAAGCTTTCTTT. Translating it yields CASSLDRQAGWNTEAFF.

This clonotype has a handful of counts. The CDR3 loop is CSANNYQGADTQYF. The CDR3 bases are TGCAGTGCAAATAACTACCAGGGTGCAGATACGCAGTATTTT. V usage is TRBV20-1 and J usage is TRBJ2-3, with D perhaps TRBD1 (5 bases). Germline V gene data show CDR1 as DFQATT and CDR2 as SNEGSKA (reference sequence). This CDR3 spans 14 amino acids. Between the trimmed V and J ends, which lost 6 bases and 4 bases, there was a span of 17 bases.

The gene calls are TRBV29-1 and TRBJ2-1, with 9 bases fitting TRBD2. With 4 bases clipped from V and 5 bases from J, the junction kept 3 bases outside the gene matches. The CDR3 length is 13 residues. Germline CDR1 and CDR2: SQVTM and ANQGSEA. The CDR3 nucleotides read TGCAGCGTTGCCGGACTAGCGCACAATGAGCAGTTCTTC. As protein: CSVAGLAHNEQFF.

This clonotype was counted many times. The chain has TRBV27 and TRBJ2-2; 7 bases are shared with TRBD1. Germline lookup yields CDR1 MNHEY and CDR2 SMNVEV (reference sequence). The CDR3 loop spans 15 amino acids. V lost 6 bases to trimming and J lost 2 bases; unmatched junction nucleotides: 6. The CDR3 coding sequence is TGTGCCAGCAGAAGTGGGACAGCTAACACCGGGGAGCTGTTTTTT. This gives the protein CASRSGTANTGELFF.

This clonotype was observed many times. The rearrangement joins TRBV20-1 to TRBJ2-7; D is uncertain. Germline assignment: CDR1 DFQATT and CDR2 SNEGSKA (reference sequence). CDR3 length: 13 amino acids. V lost 1 base to trimming and J lost 3 bases, with 10 bases between them. The CDR3 nucleotides are TGCAGTGCTAGAGGGCTAGAAAACTACGAGCAGTACTTC. It translates to CSARGLENYEQYF.

This clonotype was detected ten times or more. The chain combines TRBV27 with TRBJ2-4, with a weak D call TRBD1 (6 bases). From germline, CDR1 is MNHEY and CDR2 SMNVEV (reference sequence). There are 14 residues in the CDR3. V lost 3 bases to trimming and J lost 5 bases, with 11 bases between them. The CDR3 protein is CASSLGARENIQYF. In DNA form, the CDR3 reads TGTGCCAGCAGTTTGGGGGCGAGGGAAAACATTCAGTACTTC.